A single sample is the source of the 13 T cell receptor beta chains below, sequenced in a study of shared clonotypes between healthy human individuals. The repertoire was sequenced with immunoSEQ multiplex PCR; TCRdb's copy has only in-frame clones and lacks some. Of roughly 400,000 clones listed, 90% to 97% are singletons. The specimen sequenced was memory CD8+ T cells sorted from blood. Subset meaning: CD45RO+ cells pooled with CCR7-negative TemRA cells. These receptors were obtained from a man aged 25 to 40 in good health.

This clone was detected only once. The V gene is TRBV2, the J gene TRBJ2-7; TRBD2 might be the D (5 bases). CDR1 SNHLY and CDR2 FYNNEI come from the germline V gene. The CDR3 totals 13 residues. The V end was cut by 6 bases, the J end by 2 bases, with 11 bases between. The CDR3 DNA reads TGTGCCAGCAGCGTCCGGGGAACCTACGAGCAGTACTTC. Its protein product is CASSVRGTYEQYF.

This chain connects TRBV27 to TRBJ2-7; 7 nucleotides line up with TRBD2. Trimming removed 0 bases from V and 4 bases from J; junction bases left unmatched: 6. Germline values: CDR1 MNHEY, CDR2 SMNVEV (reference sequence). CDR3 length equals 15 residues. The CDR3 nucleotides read TGTGCCAGCAGTTTATCTGGACTAGGAGCGTACGAGCAGTACTTC. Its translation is CASSLSGLGAYEQYF.

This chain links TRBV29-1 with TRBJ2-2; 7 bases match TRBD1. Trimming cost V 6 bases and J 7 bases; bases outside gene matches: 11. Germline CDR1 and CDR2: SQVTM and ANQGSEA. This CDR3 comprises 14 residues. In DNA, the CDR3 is TGCAGCGTCGACCTGACAGGGAATGGCGGGGAGCTGTTTTTT. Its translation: CSVDLTGNGGELFF.

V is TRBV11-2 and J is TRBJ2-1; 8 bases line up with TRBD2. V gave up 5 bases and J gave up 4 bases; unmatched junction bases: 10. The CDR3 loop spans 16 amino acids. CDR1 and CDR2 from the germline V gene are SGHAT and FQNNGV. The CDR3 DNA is TGTGCCAGCAGCCTCCCTAGGGTAGCGGGGTACAATGAGCAGTTCTTC. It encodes CASSLPRVAGYNEQFF.

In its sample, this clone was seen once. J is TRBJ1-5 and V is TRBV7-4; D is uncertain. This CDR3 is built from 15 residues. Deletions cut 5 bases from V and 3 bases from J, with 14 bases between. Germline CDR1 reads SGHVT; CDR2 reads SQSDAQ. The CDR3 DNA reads TGTGCCAGCAGCGATTACGACACTTTCAATCAGCCCCAGCATTTT. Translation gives CASSDYDTFNQPQHF.

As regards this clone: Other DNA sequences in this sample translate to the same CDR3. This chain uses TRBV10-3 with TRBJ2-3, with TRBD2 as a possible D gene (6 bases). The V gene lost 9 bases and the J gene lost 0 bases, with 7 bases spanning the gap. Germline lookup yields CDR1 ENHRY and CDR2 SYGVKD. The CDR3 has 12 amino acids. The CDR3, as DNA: TGTGCCATTAGCGGTAGCACAGATACGCAGTATTTT. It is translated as CAISGSTDTQYF.

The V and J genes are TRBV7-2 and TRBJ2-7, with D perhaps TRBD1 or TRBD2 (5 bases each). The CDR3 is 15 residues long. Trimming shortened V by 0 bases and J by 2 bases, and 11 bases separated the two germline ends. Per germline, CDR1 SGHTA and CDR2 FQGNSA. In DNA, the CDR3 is TGTGCCAGCAGCTTAGCCCGGGGCAGTCCCTACGAGCAGTACTTC. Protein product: CASSLARGSPYEQYF.

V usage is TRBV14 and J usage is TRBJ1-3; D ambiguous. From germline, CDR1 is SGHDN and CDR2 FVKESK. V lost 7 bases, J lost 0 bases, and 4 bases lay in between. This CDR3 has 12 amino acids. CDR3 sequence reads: CASKVSGNTIYF. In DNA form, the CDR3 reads TGTGCCAGCAAAGTCTCTGGAAACACCATATATTTT.

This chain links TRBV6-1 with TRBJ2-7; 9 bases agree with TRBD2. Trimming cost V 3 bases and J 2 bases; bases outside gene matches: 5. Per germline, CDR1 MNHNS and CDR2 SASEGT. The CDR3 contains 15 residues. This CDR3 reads CASSEGLAGTYEQYF. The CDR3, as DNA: TGTGCCAGCAGTGAGGGGCTAGCGGGAACCTACGAGCAGTACTTC.

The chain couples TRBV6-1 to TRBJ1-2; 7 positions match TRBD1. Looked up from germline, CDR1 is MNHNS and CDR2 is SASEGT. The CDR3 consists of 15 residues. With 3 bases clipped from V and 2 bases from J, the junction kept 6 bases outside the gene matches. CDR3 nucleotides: TGTGCCAGCAGTGAGCCGGGACAGCGAAACTATGGCTACACCTTC. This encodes CASSEPGQRNYGYTF.

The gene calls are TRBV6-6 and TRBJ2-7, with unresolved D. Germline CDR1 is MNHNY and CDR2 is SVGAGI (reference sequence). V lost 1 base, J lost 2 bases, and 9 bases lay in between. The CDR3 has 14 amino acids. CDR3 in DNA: TGTGCCAGCAGTTACTACTACTCCACCTACGAGCAGTACTTC. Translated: CASSYYYSTYEQYF.

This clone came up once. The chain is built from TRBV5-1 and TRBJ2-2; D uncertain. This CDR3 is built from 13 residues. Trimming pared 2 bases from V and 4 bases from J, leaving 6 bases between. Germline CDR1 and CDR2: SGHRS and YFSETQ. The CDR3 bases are TGCGCCAGCAGCTTCGTGGCCACCGGGGAGCTGTTTTTT. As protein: CASSFVATGELFF.

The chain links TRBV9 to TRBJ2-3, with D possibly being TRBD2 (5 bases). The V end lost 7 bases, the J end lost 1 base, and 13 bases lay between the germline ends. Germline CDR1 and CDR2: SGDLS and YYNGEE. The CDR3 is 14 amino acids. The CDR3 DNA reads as TGTGCCAGCCAGTACGGGATCGGCACAGATACGCAGTATTTT. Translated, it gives CASQYGIGTDTQYF. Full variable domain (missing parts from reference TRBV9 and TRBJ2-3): DSGVTQTPKHLITATGQRVTLRCSPRSGDLSVYWYQQSLDQGLQFLIQYYNGEERAKGNILERFSAQQFPDLHSELNLSSLELGDSALYFCASQYGIGTDTQYFGPGTRLTVL.